This T cell receptor (beta chain) came from a study of T cells in Graves' hyperthyroidism and ophthalmopathy (dated by TCRdb to between 2018 and 2021). Background on the whole study: Peripheral blood was sampled at the time of initial diagnosis, prior to any treatment. An independent validation cohort of fewer than 20 hyperthyroidism patients and approximately 15 patients who later progressed to ophthalmopathy tested prospective prediction of ophthalmopathy. The study also compared thyroid tissue and blood T-cell repertoires from 6 or 7 Graves' hyperthyroidism patients. For training and testing, the 100 or so patients in the discovery cohort were randomly divided in a 7:3 ratio. Following sampling, methimazole starting at 30 mg daily was given to hyperthyroidism patients, and high-dose intravenous methylprednisolone was given to ophthalmopathy patients. To identify distinguishing TCR V-J signatures, a discovery cohort of some 100 patients was used, comprising 40 to 45 with Graves' ophthalmopathy and around 57 with stable Graves' hyperthyroidism. The paper describes TCR Vbeta CDR3 sequencing of around 140 peripheral blood samples, made up of roughly 40 ophthalmopathy patients, around 78 hyperthyroidism patients and about 17 progressor patients.

The TCR beta CDR3 regions were amplified from the RNA transcripts. For the first round of RT-PCR on the TCR CDR3, the HTBI primer set was used together with the Qiagen OneStep RT-PCR kit. A second multiplex PCR round built the libraries, followed by size selection and purification. Sequencing of the libraries was done on an Illumina HiSeq2000 using paired-end 100 bp reads. Regarding the original processing steps: SOAPnuke was used to process the raw data, throwing out any read that contained adapters or uncalled bases, had a mean Phred below 15, or lacked an exact constant-primer or identifier match. COPE v1.2.5 was used to merge high-quality paired reads, and clonotypes were defined as unique nucleotide sequences. Clonotypes were aligned to IMGT TRBV, TRBD and TRBJ reference segments using MiTCR v1.1. Only V-J combinations with frequency above 0.0001, covering approximately 99% of repertoires, were analysed. The TCS score was defined as F50 (clonal expansion) divided by E x V (chaos), with BLOSUM62-based TCRdist calculated between CDR3 peptides within each V-J. Welch's t-statistics and random forest reduced 500 to 550 V-J features to roughly 13, which were used in a naive Bayes classifier (R e1071). TCRdb trimmed the raw reads at Q25, called clones with MiXCR and kept productive beta chains. Entries that share a CDR3 protein sequence are merged under the most common genes and DNA. The V and J calls were determined by TCRdb, not by the authors. In this sample the table shows approximately 530,000 distinct CDR3 sequences, just under 20% of which occur a single time. The ten largest clones add up to 45% to 50% of the sample.

In the ophthalmopathy patients, disease was moderately to severely active, with a Clinical Activity Score of 3 or more, a NOSPECS grade of 4 or more, and a duration of less than 3 months. Exclusion was applied to patients with uncontrolled infections, other autoimmune diseases, pregnancy or lactation. Diagnoses were established on the basis of clinical symptoms, serum thyroxine and TRAb, thyroid ultrasound, and orbital computed tomography. PBMCs were separated from roughly 9.6 ml of fresh peripheral blood using Ficoll-Paque density gradient centrifugation. Total RNA was extracted using Trizol reagent, and RNA quality was assessed on an Agilent 2100 Bioanalyzer. Compared with germline, V lacks 0 bases and J lacks 2 bases; bases without a gene match: 7. CDR1 and CDR2 were assigned from the germline V gene as SGHVS and FNYEAQ. Inclusive of the bounding cysteine and phenylalanine, the CDR3 is 16 residues long. Only the CDR3 portion is preserved as DNA: 48 bases, with reading frame beginning at the first base.

Only a few counts were recorded for this clonotype. This receptor's antigen is unknown. The input lacks base qualities; no much larger clone sits a single base away. Here is what the overall study found, with its caveats: No statistical method was used to fix the sample size in advance, and group allocation was not hidden from the investigators. Most expanded thyroid clonotypes (frequency above 0.001) were also found in blood, which suggests that blood repertoires may mirror thyroid immune responses. A model built on a 13 V-J signature distinguished ophthalmopathy from stable hyperthyroidism, reaching around 90% sensitivity and 81.08% specificity in cross-validation and 80%/75% in testing. During validation, the model predicted progression to ophthalmopathy a median of approximately 6.5 months ahead of onset, with around 65% sensitivity and around 72% specificity.

The sample comprised blood. The chain couples TRBV7-6 to TRBJ2-7, with 7 bases matching TRBD2. The TCR was taken from a middle-aged man with Graves' ophthalmopathy. The DNA sequence is TGTGCCAGCAGCTTAGCAGTCCCTAGCGGAACCTACGAGCAGTACTTC. Its coded protein is CASSLAVPSGTYEQYF.